This TCR beta chain was obtained from a study of cytomegalovirus exposure and HLA in healthy donors. The overall study: Of 350 to 400 genotyped donors, 81% grouped in the Caucasian-associated ancestry cluster.

The germline gives CDR1 GTSNPN, CDR2 SVGIG (reference sequence). The CDR3 contains 14 residues. V dropped 0 bases and J dropped 12 bases, with 15 bases sitting between them. As to this clone: What it binds is unknown.

The study, taken as a whole, reports: A few chains linked to CMV were shown in vitro to be specific for CMV antigens.

PCR primers comprised 60 Vbeta and 13 Jbeta primers. Assay: immunoSEQ multiplex PCR; the TCRdb copy retains only in-frame clones and omits some. The data contain 150,000 to 200,000 clones, 77% of them seen just once; the ten biggest clones take up 1.5% to 2%. The TCR sequence derives from a woman aged 25 to 39 in good health and CMV-seronegative. The chain joins TRBV30 to TRBJ2-6; possibly TRBD1 for D (5 bases). Sequencing was done on a sample of PBMCs. The CDR3 sequence is CAWSVFPGMAVLTF. The CDR3 coding sequence is TGTGCCTGGAGTGTATTCCCAGGGATGGCCGTCCTGACTTTC.